This T cell receptor (beta chain) was captured by sequencing in a study of glioma-infiltrating T cells after dendritic cell vaccination. The time point is: after dendritic cell vaccination, including at tumor progression/relapse. This clone was observed a few times. Method: immunoSEQ multiplex PCR; TCRdb's copy keeps in-frame clones and lacks some. Of about 110,000 clones listed, 85% to 90% are singletons. The CDR3 sequence is 15 residues long. CDR1 and CDR2 from the germline V gene are MNHNS and SASEGT. Trimming took 1 base from V and 0 from J, leaving 7 bases between them. This chain joins TRBV6-1 and TRBJ1-5; the D is unclear. The receptor comes from a human donor with glioblastoma. Source: blood, taken after dendritic cell vaccination. The CDR3 protein is CASSEVRDSNQPQHF. CDR3 sequence (DNA): TGTGCCAGCAGTGAAGTACGAGATAGCAATCAGCCCCAGCATTTT.